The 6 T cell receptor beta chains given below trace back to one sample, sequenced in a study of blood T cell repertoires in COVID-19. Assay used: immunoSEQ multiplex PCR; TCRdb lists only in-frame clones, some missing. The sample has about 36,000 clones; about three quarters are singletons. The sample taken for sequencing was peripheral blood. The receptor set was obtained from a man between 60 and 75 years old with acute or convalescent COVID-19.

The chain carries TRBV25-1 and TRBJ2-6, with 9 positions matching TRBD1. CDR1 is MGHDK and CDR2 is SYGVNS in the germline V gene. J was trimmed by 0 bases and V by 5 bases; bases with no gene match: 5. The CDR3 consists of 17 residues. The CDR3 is CASSPGTGLSGANVLTF. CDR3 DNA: TGTGCCAGCAGTCCCGGGACAGGGCTCTCTGGGGCCAACGTCCTGACTTTC.

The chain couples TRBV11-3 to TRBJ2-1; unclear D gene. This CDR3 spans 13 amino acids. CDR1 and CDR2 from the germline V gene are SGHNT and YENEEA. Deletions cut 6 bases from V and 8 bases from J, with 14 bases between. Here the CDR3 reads CASRGKAVDEQFF. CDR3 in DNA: TGTGCCAGCAGGGGCAAGGCAGTGGATGAGCAGTTCTTC.

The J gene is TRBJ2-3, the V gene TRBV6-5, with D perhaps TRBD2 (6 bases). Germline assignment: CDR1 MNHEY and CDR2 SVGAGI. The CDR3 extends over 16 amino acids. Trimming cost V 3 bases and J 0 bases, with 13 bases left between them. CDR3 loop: CASSYSPRGSTDTQYF. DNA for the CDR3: TGTGCCAGCAGTTATTCCCCTCGGGGGAGCACAGATACGCAGTATTTT.

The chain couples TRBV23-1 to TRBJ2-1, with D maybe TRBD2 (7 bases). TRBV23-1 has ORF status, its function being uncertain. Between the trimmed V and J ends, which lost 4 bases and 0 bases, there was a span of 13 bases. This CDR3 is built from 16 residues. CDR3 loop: CASSLEGGGSYNEQFF. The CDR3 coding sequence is TGCGCCAGCAGTCTTGAGGGAGGGGGCTCCTACAATGAGCAGTTCTTC.

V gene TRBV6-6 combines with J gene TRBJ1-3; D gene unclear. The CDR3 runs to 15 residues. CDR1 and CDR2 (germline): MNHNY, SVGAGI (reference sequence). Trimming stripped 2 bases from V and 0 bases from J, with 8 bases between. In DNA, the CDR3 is TGTGCCAGCAGTTACCTCCAGTTCTCTGGAAACACCATATATTTT. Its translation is CASSYLQFSGNTIYF.

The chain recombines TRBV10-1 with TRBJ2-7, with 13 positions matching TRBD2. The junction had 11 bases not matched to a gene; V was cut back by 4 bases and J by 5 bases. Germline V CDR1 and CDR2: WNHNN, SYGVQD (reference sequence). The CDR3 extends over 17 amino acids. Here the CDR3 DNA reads TGCGCCAGCAGTGGGACTAGCGGGAGTGGCCCCATCCACGAGCAGTACTTC. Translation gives CASSGTSGSGPIHEQYF.